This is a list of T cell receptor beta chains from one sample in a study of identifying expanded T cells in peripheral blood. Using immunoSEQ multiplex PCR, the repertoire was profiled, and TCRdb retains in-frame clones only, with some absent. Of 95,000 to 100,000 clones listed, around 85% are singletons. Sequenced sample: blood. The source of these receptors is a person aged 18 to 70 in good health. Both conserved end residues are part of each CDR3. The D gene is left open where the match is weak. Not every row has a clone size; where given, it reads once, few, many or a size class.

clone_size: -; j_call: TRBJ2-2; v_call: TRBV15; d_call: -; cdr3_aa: CATAIGVANTGELFF; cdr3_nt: TGTGCCACCGCCATAGGGGTCGCGAACACCGGGGAGCTGTTTTTT
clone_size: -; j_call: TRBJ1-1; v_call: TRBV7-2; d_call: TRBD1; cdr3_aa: CATPGDRGRLNTEAFF; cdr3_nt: TGTGCCACCCCAGGGGACAGGGGGCGTTTGAACACTGAAGCTTTCTTT
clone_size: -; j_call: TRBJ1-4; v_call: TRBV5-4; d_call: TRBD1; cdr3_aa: CASSLGGQGNEKLFF; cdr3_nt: TGTGCCAGCAGCTTGGGAGGACAGGGGAATGAAAAACTGTTTTTT
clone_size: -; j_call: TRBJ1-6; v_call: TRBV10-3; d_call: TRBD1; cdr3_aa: CASGTDYNSPLHF; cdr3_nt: TGTGCCAGCGGGACAGACTATAATTCACCCCTCCACTTT
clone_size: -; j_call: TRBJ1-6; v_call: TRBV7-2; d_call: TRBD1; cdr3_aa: CASSLTGDSPLHF; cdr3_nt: TGTGCCAGCAGCCTTACAGGGGATTCACCCCTCCACTTT
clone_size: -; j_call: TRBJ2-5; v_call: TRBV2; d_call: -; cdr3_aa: CASSEVIGVLQETQYF; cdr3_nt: TGTGCCAGCAGTGAAGTGATCGGGGTGCTCCAAGAGACCCAGTACTTC
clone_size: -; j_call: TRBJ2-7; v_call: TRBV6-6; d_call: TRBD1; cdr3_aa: CASSYDSGTGNYEQYF; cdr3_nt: TGTGCCAGCAGTTACGACTCCGGGACAGGGAACTACGAGCAGTACTTC
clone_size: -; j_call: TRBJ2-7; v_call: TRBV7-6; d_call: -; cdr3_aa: CASSSYEGNYEQYF; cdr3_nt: TGTGCCAGCAGCTCCTATGAGGGTAATTACGAGCAGTACTTC
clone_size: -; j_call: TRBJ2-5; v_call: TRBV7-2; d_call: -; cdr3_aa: CAGSGYGETQYF; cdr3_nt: TGTGCCGGGTCTGGGTATGGAGAGACCCAGTACTTC
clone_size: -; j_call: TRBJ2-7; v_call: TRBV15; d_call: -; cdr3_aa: CATSRDPLSRALSYEQYF; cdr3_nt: TGTGCCACCAGCAGAGATCCACTTTCTCGAGCTCTCTCCTACGAGCAGTACTTC
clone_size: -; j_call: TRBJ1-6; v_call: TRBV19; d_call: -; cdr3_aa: CASSPRGSSYNSPLHF; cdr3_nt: TGTGCCAGTAGTCCCCGGGGGAGCTCCTATAATTCACCCCTCCACTTT
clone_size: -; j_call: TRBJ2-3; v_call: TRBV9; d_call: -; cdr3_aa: CASSLRGGALDTQYF; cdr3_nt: TGTGCCAGCAGCCTGAGGGGGGGGGCCCTAGATACGCAGTATTTT
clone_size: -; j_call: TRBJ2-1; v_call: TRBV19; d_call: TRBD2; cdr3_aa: CASSTLGGGLDQFF; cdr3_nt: TGTGCCAGTAGTACCCTGGGGGGGGGTCTAGACCAGTTCTTC
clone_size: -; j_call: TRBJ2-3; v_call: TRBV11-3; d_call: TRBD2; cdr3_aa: CASSPGLETDTQYF; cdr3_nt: TGTGCCAGCAGCCCGGGACTAGAGACAGATACGCAGTATTTT
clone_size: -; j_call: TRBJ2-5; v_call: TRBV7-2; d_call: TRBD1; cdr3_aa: CASSSTGTGEETQYF; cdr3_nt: TGTGCCAGCAGCTCGACCGGGACAGGGGAAGAGACCCAGTACTTC
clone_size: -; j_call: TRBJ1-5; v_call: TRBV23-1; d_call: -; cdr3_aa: CASSWVNVRSGFHQPQHF; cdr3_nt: TGCGCCAGCAGTTGGGTCAATGTTCGGTCGGGCTTCCATCAGCCCCAGCATTTT
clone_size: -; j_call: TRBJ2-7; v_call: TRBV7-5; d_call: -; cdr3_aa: CARSSRVALRYEQYF; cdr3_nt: TGTGCCAGAAGCTCCCGCGTGGCCCTCAGGTACGAGCAGTACTTC
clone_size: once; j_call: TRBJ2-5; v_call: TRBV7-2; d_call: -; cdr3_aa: CASSSSGAIETQYF; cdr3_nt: TGTGCCAGCAGCTCTTCGGGGGCTATTGAGACCCAGTACTTC
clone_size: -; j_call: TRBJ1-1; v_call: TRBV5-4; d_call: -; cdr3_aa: CASSLRLGGEAFF; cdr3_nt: TGTGCCAGCAGCCTCCGGTTGGGCGGTGAAGCTTTCTTT
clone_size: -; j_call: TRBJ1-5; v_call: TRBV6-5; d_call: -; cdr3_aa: CASSYMRDQPQHF; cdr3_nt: TGTGCCAGCAGTTACATGAGGGATCAGCCCCAGCATTTT
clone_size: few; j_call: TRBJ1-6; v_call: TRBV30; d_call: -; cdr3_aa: CASGYSPLHF; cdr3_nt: TGTGCCTCGGGATACTCACCCCTCCACTTT
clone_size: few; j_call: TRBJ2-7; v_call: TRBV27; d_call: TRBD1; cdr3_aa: CASSTDRGRSSYEQYF; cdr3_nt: TGTGCCAGCAGTACTGACAGGGGCCGTAGCTCCTACGAGCAGTACTTC
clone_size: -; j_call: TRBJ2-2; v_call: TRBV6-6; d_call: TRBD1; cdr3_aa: CASSYAGGIDTGELFF; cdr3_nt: TGTGCCAGCAGTTACGCAGGGGGCATCGACACCGGGGAGCTGTTTTTT
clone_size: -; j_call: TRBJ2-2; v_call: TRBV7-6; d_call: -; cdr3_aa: CASSLFQQETGELFF; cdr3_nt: TGTGCCAGCAGCTTATTCCAGCAGGAAACCGGGGAGCTGTTTTTT
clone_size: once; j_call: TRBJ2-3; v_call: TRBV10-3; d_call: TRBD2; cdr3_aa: CAIRGLAGQDTQYF; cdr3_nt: TGTGCCATCCGGGGACTAGCGGGACAAGATACGCAGTATTTT
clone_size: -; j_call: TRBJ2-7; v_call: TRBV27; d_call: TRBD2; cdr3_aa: CASKNGGGPFEEQYF; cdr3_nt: TGTGCCAGTAAAAACGGGGGGGGACCGTTTGAAGAGCAGTACTTC
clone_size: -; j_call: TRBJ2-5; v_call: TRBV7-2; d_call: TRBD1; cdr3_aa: CASTLYGTGDETQYF; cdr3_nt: TGTGCCAGCACCTTATACGGGACAGGGGACGAGACCCAGTACTTC
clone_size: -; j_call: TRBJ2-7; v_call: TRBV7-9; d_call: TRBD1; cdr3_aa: CASNNRGSQQYF; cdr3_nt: TGTGCCAGCAACAACAGGGGTTCCCAGCAGTACTTC
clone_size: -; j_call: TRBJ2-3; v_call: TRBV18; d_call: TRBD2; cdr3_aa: CASSFPSGGARDTQYF; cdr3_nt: TGTGCCAGCTCATTCCCGAGCGGGGGGGCCAGGGATACGCAGTATTTT
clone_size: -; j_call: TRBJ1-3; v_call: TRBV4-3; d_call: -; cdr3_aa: CASSQDPDSGNTIYF; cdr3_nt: TGCGCCAGCAGCCAAGACCCCGACTCTGGAAACACCATATATTTT
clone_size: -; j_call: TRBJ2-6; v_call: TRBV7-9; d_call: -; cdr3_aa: CASSPPDRHSSSGANVLTF; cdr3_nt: TGTGCCAGCAGCCCGCCCGACCGTCATAGCAGCTCTGGGGCCAACGTCCTGACTTTC
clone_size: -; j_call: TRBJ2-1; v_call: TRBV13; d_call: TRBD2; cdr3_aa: CASSTRRRILTAGGLSNEQFF; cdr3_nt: TGTGCCAGCAGCACACGCCGTCGAATCCTGACCGCGGGGGGCCTTAGCAATGAGCAGTTCTTC
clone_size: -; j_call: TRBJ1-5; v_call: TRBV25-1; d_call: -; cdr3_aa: CASSNGHQPQHF; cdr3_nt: TGTGCCAGCAGTAATGGGCATCAGCCCCAGCATTTT
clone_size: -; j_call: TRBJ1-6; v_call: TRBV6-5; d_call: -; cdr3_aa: CASSRDLVASPLHF; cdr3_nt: TGTGCCAGCAGTCGGGACCTCGTGGCTTCACCCCTCCACTTT
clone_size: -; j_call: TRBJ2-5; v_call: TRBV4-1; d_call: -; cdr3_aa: CASSQREQETQYF; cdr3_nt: TGCGCCAGCAGCCAAAGGGAACAAGAGACCCAGTACTTC
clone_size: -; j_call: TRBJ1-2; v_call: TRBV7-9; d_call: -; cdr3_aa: CASTNVESGYTF; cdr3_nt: TGTGCCAGCACCAATGTGGAGTCTGGCTACACCTTC
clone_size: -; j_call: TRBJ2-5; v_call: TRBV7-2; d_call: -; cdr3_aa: CASSLAASETQYF; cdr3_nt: TGTGCCAGCAGCTTAGCAGCATCAGAGACCCAGTACTTC
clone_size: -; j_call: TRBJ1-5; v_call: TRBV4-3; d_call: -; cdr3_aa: CASSQDRYSNQPQHF; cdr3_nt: TGCGCCAGCAGCCAAGATAGGTATAGCAATCAGCCCCAGCATTTT
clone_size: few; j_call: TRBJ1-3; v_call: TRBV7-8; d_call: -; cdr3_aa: CASSRTVTGNTIYF; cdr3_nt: TGTGCCAGCAGCCGGACAGTAACTGGAAACACCATATATTTT
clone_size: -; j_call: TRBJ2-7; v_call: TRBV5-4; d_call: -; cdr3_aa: CASSQDPYGTYEQYF; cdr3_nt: TGTGCCAGCAGCCAAGATCCCTATGGGACCTACGAGCAGTACTTC
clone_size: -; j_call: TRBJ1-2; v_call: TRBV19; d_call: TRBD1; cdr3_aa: CASSSWTGGGYGYTF; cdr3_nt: TGTGCCAGTAGTTCCTGGACAGGGGGCGGTTATGGCTACACCTTC
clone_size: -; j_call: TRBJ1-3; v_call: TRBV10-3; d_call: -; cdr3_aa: CAISDSFRSGNTIYF; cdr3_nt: TGTGCCATCAGTGACTCCTTCCGTTCTGGAAACACCATATATTTT
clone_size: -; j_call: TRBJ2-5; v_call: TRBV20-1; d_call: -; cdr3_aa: CSVPGVETQYF; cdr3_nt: TGCAGTGTGCCAGGGGTGGAGACCCAGTACTTC
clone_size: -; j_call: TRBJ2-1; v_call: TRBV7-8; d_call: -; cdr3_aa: CASSLIEAHEQFF; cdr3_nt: TGTGCCAGCAGCTTAATTGAAGCCCATGAGCAGTTCTTC
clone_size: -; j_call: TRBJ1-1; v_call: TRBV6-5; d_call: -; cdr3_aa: CASSSHGPKNTEAFF; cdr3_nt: TGTGCCAGCAGTTCCCATGGACCAAAGAACACTGAAGCTTTCTTT
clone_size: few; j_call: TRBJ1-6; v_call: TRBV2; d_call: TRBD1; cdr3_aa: CASITVRGQGSPLHF; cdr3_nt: TGTGCCAGCATCACCGTTAGGGGACAGGGCTCACCCCTCCACTTT
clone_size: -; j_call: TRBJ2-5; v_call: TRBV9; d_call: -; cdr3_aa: CASSAGSDTQYF; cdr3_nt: TGTGCCAGCAGCGCGGGGAGTGACACCCAGTACTTC
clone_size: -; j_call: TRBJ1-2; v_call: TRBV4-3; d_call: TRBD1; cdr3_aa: CASSQDRTGRIDGYTF; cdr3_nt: TGCGCCAGCAGCCAAGACCGGACAGGGCGTATAGATGGCTACACCTTC